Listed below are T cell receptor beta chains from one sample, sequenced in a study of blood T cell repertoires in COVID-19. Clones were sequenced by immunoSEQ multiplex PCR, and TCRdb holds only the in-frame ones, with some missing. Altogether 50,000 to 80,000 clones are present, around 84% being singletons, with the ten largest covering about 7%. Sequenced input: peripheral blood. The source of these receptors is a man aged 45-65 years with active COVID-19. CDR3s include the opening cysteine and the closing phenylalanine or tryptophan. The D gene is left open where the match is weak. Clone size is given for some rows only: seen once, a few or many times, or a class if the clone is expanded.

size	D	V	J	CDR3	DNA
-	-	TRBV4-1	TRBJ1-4	CASSLGRDTVEKLFF	TGCGCCAGCAGCCTCGGACGGGATACTGTCGAAAAACTGTTTTTT
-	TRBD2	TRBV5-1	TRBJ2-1	CASSLASGKNEQFF	TGCGCCAGCAGCTTGGCTAGCGGGAAGAATGAGCAGTTCTTC
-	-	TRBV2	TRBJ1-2	CASSEEGDYGYTF	TGTGCCAGCAGTGAAGAAGGGGACTATGGCTACACCTTC
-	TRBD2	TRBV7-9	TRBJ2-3	CASSAGLAGTTDTQYF	TGTGCCAGCAGCGCGGGACTAGCGGGTACCACAGATACGCAGTATTTT
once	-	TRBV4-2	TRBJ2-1	CASSLILAQDEQFF	TGTGCCAGCAGCCTTATACTCGCCCAGGATGAGCAGTTCTTC
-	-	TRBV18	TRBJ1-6	CASALSGVSPLHF	TGTGCCAGCGCGCTCTCGGGTGTTTCACCCCTCCACTTT
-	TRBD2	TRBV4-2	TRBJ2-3	CASSQASSGTDTQYF	TGTGCCAGCAGCCAGGCTTCTAGCGGTACAGATACGCAGTATTTT
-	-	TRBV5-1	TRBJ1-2	CASSLVGVPDYGYTF	TGCGCCAGCAGCTTGGTAGGGGTTCCCGACTATGGCTACACCTTC
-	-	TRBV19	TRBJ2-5	CASSRGPGETQYF	TGTGCCAGTAGTAGGGGGCCTGGGGAGACCCAGTACTTC
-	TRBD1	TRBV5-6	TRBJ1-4	CASSSLTGGSEKLFF	TGTGCCAGCAGCTCTCTGACAGGGGGTTCTGAAAAACTGTTTTTT
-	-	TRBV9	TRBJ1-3	CASSAHSSGNTIYF	TGTGCCAGCAGCGCACACAGCTCTGGAAACACCATATATTTT
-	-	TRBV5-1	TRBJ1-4	CASSPFWTATNEKLFF	TGCGCCAGCAGCCCGTTCTGGACAGCAACTAATGAAAAACTGTTTTTT
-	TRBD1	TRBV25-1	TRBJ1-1	CASSERQGNTEAFF	TGTGCCAGCAGTGAAAGACAGGGGAACACTGAAGCTTTCTTT
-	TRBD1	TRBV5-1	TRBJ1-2	CASSSGQAIYGYTF	TGCGCCAGCAGCTCCGGACAGGCCATCTATGGCTACACCTTC
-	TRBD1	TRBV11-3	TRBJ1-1	CASSSRTRDRQNTEAFF	TGTGCCAGCAGCTCACGGACCCGGGACAGGCAGAACACTGAAGCTTTCTTT
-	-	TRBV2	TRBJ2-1	CASMGGGDEQFF	TGTGCCAGCATGGGTGGCGGGGATGAGCAGTTCTTC
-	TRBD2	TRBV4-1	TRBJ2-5	CASSQDFLREVGRAETQYF	TGCGCCAGCAGCCAAGATTTTTTACGGGAGGTCGGTCGGGCGGAGACCCAGTACTTC
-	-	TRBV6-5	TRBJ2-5	CATRGALETQYF	TGTGCCACCCGCGGGGCGTTGGAGACCCAGTACTTC
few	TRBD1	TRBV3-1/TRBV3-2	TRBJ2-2	CASSLKGGGGELFF	TGTGCCAGCAGCCTCAAAGGGGGCGGCGGGGAGCTGTTTTTT
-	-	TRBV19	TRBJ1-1	CASSIRHTGSTEAFF	TGTGCCAGTAGTATTCGTCATACAGGGAGCACTGAAGCTTTCTTT
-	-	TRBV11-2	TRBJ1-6	CASSSLGGGSPLHF	TGTGCCAGCAGCTCGCTGGGGGGGGGTTCACCCCTCCACTTT
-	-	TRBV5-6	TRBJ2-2	CASTPGIGAGELFF	TGTGCCAGCACCCCGGGGATCGGGGCCGGGGAGCTGTTTTTT
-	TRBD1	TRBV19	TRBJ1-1	CASSTRQGGRNTEAFF	TGTGCCAGTAGTACCAGACAGGGGGGAAGGAACACTGAAGCTTTCTTT
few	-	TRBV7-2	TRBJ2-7	CASSAWTGTYEQYF	TGTGCCAGCAGCGCCTGGACGGGGACCTACGAGCAGTACTTC
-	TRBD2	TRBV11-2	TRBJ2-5	CASSDARGGETQYF	TGTGCCAGCAGTGACGCGCGGGGGGGAGAGACCCAGTACTTC
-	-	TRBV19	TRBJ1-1	CASSIPGEAFF	TGTGCCAGTAGTATTCCAGGTGAAGCTTTCTTT
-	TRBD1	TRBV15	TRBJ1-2	CATSTPAGTGDNYGYTF	TGTGCCACCAGCACCCCGGCGGGGACAGGGGATAACTATGGCTACACCTTC
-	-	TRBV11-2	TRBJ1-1	CASSRGSTFF	TGTGCCAGCAGCAGAGGGTCGACTTTCTTT
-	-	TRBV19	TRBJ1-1	CASSIEFRGTEAFF	TGTGCCAGTAGTATCGAGTTTCGGGGCACTGAAGCTTTCTTT
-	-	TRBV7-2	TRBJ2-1	CASSLAEQGNQFF	TGTGCCAGCAGCTTAGCGGAACAGGGCAACCAGTTCTTC
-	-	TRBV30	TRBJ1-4	CAWSSIVVGEKLFF	TGTGCCTGGAGTTCGATCGTCGTGGGCGAAAAACTGTTTTTT
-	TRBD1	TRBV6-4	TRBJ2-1	CASSDSGQGYNEQFF	TGTGCCAGCAGTGACTCGGGACAGGGTTACAATGAGCAGTTCTTC
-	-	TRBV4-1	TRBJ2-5	CASSQNNNAEETQYF	TGCGCCAGCAGCCAAAATAACAATGCCGAAGAGACCCAGTACTTC
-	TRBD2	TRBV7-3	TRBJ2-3	CASSFSGGPDTQYF	TGTGCCAGCAGCTTTAGCGGGGGACCAGATACGCAGTATTTT
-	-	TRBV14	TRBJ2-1	CASSAGQVLLSYNEQFF	TGTGCCAGCAGTGCTGGACAAGTCCTCCTCTCCTACAATGAGCAGTTCTTC
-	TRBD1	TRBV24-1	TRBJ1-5	CATIQQGGYQPQHF	TGTGCCACCATACAACAGGGGGGGTATCAGCCCCAGCATTTT
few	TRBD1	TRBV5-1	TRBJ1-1	CASSMTGGMNTEAFF	TGCGCCAGCAGCATGACAGGGGGGATGAACACTGAAGCTTTCTTT
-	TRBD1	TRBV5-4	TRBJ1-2	CASSPRTGDYGYTF	TGTGCCAGCAGCCCCCGGACAGGGGACTATGGCTACACCTTC
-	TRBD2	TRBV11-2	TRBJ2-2	CASSLFTSGTGGELFF	TGTGCCAGCAGCTTATTTACTAGCGGGACGGGCGGGGAGCTGTTTTTT
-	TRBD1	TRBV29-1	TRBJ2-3	CSVEATGQAWGTDTQYF	TGCAGCGTTGAAGCCACCGGACAGGCCTGGGGCACAGATACGCAGTATTTT
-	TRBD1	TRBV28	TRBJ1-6	CASRIDRGNSPLHF	TGTGCCAGCAGGATTGACAGGGGGAATTCACCCCTCCACTTT
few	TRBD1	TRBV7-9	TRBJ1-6	CASSSTGGRSPLHF	TGTGCCAGCAGCTCGACAGGGGGCAGATCACCCCTCCACTTT
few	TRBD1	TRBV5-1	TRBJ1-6	CASSDGTGNSPLHF	TGCGCCAGCAGCGACGGGACAGGAAATTCACCCCTCCACTTT